The T cell receptor (beta chain) under discussion was sequenced for a study of blood T cell repertoires in COVID-19. Across the study: Samples of COVID-19 (acute and convalescent) were obtained from the United States, Italy and Spain. The cDNA or gDNA used as material had been derived from T cells, B-cell-depleted T cells, or PBMCs.

Looked up from germline, CDR1 is MDHEN and CDR2 is SYDVKM. This CDR3 has 12 residues. Deletions cut 4 bases from V and 8 bases from J, with 9 bases between. In the original workflow: Using reference gene primer amplification, nucleated cell counts were estimated. Assay used: immunoSEQ multiplex PCR; TCRdb lists only in-frame clones, some missing. V, J and clone size are taken as reported in that table, and D and trimming were inferred from the DNA itself. In the table there are hundreds of thousands of clones, 80% to 90% of which are singletons. Specimen: peripheral blood. The chain joins TRBV28 to TRBJ1-3; D not certain. This TCR came from a woman aged 45-65 years who had recovered from COVID-19. CDR3 DNA: TGTGCCAGCAGTTCTCGGCGGCACACCATATATTTT. The encoded protein is CASSSRRHTIYF.